This T cell receptor (beta chain) is from a study of blood T cell repertoires in COVID-19. Original handling: Amplifying reference gene primers gave estimates of nucleated cell counts. TCRdb's copy holds only in-frame clones and misses some; the assay was immunoSEQ multiplex PCR. The D gene and trimming were derived from the DNA, and the V and J assignments and clone size from that table. The table shows some 260,000 clones, with more than 70% occurring only once. The CDR3 extends over 11 amino acids. Deletions cut 7 bases from V and 8 bases from J, with 11 bases between. Per the germline V gene, CDR1 is ENHRY and CDR2 is SYGVKD.

V gene TRBV10-3 combines with J gene TRBJ1-2; the D gene is possibly TRBD1 (5 bases). The sequence came from a woman aged 40 to 50 who had recovered from COVID-19. Sequencing was performed on peripheral blood. CDR3 sequence (DNA): TGTGCCATCATGCGGAGGGGAGGCTACACCTTC. It codes for CAIMRRGGYTF.